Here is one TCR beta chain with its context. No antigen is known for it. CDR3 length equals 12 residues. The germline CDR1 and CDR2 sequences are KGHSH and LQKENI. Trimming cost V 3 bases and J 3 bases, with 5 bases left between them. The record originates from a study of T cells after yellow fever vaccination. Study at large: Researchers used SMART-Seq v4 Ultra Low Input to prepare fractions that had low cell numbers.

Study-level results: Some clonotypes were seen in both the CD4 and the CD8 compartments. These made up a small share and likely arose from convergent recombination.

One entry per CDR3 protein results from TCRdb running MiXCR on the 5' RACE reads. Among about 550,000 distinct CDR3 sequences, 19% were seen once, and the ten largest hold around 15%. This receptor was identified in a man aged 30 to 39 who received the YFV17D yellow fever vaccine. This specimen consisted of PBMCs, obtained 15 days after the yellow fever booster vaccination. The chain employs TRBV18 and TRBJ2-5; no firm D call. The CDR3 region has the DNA TGTGCCAGCTCACCCAACGAAGAGACCCAGTACTTC. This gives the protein CASSPNEETQYF. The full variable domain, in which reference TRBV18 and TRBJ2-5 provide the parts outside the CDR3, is NAGVMQNPRHLVRRRGQEARLRCSPMKGHSHVYWYRQLPEEGLKFMVYLQKENIIDESGMPKERFSAEFPKEGPSILRIQQVVRGDSAAYFCASSPNEETQYFGPGTRLLVL.